This TCR beta chain was captured in a study of metastatic and nonmetastatic thyroid tumors. Overall study: From malignant and benign thyroid patients, repertoires in blood and in tumor or nodule tissue were compared.

A few counts support this clone. Original handling: Variation in CDR3 across clinicopathological groups served as the basis for constructing a distant-metastasis classifier in papillary thyroid cancer. TCRdb reassembled clones from the PCR reads with MiXCR. For this entry, the V and J calls and clone size follow TCRdb and not the study's own pipeline. Altogether tens of thousands of clones are present, 25% to 35% being singletons, with the ten largest covering approximately 28%. Each patient went into thyroid surgery without having received any treatment. This clonotype originated in a female donor with papillary thyroid cancer or a benign thyroid nodule (not recorded which). Some clones in this sample may be carry-over from other donors' samples. The sequencing input was blood.

The CDR3 loop reads CASSYSGVVGQPQHF. For the CDR3, the DNA is TGTGCCAGCAGTTACTCGGGGGTGGTAGGACAGCCCCAGCATTTT. This chain connects TRBV6-6 to TRBJ1-5, with a possible D match to TRBD1 (5 bases). The CDR3 contains 15 residues. The germline V and J ends were trimmed by 0 bases and 7 bases, with 13 bases remaining between them. Germline CDR1 MNHNY, CDR2 SVGAGI (reference sequence).